This TCR beta chain was obtained from a study of T cells in narcolepsy. This CDR3 region has 16 residues. Germline CDR1 SGHDT, CDR2 YYEEEE. V lost 4 bases to trimming and J lost 4 bases, with 18 bases between them. Produced via immunoSEQ multiplex PCR; TCRdb's table is partial and in-frame only. The sample has tens of thousands of clones; 84% are singletons. Concerning this clone itself: What it recognizes is unknown.

General study findings and limits: No autoreactive T cell clone sequences appeared in some memory CD4+ repertoires.

What was sequenced was CD45RA- memory CD4+ T cells from PBMCs. The TCR comes from a human donor with narcolepsy. The chain recombines TRBV5-6 with TRBJ1-3, with TRBD1 as a possible D gene (6 bases). The CDR3 loop is CASSPGGALAGNTIYF. The CDR3 DNA is TGTGCCAGCAGCCCTGGGGGGGCCCTGGCCGGAAACACCATATATTTT.